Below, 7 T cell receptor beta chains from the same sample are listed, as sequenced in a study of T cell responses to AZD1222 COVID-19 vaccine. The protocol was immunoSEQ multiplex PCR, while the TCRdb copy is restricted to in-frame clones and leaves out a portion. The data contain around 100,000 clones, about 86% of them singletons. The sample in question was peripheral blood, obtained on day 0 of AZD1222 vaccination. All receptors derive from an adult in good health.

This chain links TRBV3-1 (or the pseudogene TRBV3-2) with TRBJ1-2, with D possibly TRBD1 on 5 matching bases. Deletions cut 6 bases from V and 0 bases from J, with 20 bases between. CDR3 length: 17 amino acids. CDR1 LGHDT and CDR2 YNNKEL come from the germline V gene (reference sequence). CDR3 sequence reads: CASSRGIGHRTNYGYTF. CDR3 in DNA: TGTGCCAGCAGTCGCGGTATTGGACACCGAACTAACTATGGCTACACCTTC.

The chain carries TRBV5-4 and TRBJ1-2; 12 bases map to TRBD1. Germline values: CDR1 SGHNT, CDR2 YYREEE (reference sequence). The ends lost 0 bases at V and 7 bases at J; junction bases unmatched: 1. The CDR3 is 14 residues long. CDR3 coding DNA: TGTGCCAGCAGCTTGGAGGGACAGGGGGCTGGCTACACCTTC. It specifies CASSLEGQGAGYTF.

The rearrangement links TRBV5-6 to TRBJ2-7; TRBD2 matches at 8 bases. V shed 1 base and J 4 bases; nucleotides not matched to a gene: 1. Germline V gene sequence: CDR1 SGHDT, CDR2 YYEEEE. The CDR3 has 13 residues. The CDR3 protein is CASSLSGGYEQYF. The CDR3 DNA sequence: TGTGCCAGCAGCTTGTCGGGGGGGTACGAGCAGTACTTC.

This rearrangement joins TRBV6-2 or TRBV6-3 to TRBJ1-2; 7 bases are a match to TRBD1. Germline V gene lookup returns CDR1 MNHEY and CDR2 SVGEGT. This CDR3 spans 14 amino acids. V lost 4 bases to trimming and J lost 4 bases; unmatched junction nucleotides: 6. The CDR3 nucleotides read TGTGCCAGCAGTTTGGAGGGGGCGGGCTATGGCTACACCTTC. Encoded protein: CASSLEGAGYGYTF.

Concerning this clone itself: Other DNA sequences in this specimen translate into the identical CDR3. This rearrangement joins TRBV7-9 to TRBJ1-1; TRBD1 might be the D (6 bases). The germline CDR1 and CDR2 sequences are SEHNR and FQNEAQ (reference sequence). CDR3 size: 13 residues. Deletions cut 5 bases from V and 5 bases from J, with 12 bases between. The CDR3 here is CASSPQGSTEAFF. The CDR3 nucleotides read TGTGCCAGCAGCCCACAGGGTAGTACTGAAGCTTTCTTT.

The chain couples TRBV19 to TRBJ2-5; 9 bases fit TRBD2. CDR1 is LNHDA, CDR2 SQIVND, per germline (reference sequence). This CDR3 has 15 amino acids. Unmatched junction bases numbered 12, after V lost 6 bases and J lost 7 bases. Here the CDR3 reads CASSIPGLAGVTQYF. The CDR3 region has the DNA TGTGCCAGTAGCATACCGGGACTAGCCGGGGTGACCCAGTACTTC.

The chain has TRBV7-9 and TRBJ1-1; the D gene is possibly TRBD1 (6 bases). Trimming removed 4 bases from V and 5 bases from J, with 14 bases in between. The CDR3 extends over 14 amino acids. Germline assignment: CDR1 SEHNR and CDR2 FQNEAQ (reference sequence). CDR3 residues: CASSSSQGGTEAFF. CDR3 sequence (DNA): TGTGCCAGCAGCTCCTCACAAGGGGGGACTGAAGCTTTCTTT.